The 3 T cell receptor beta chains below were found in one sample sequenced in a study of T cell repertoires in cytomegalovirus infection. Each CDR3 protein is one row after TCRdb ran MiXCR on the reads. The sample holds about 770,000 distinct CDR3 sequences, roughly 29% seen once. These receptors lack a known antigen. Sequenced material: cultured CD8+ T cells from PBMCs, taken from culture after CMV antigen stimulation. The receptors originated from a human donor in good health (CMV status not recorded). Some clones in this sample may be carry-over from other donors' samples.

This clonotype showed up many times. In DNA form, the CDR3 reads TGTGCCATCAGTGCGGGTCCCGAGCAGTACTTC. Encoded protein: CAISAGPEQYF. This rearrangement joins TRBV10-3 to TRBJ2-7; no firm D call. The V end was cut by 4 bases, the J end by 6 bases, with 7 bases between. Germline V gene sequence: CDR1 ENHRY, CDR2 SYGVKD. The CDR3 contains 11 residues.

This clonotype was observed at least ten times. The V and J genes are TRBV7-8 and TRBJ2-2, with D unresolved. The CDR3 totals 16 residues. Per the germline V gene, CDR1 is SGHVS and CDR2 is FQNEAQ. V was pared by 1 base and J by 6 bases, with 15 bases between. CDR3 nucleotide sequence: TGTGCCAGCAGCTTAGAAGGCAGTCCCCTCCCCGGGGAGCTGTTTTTT. Its translation is CASSLEGSPLPGELFF.

The V call is TRBV10-3, the J call TRBJ2-1; maybe TRBD1 (5 bases). V was trimmed by 0 bases and J by 4 bases, leaving 13 bases between them. Per germline, CDR1 ENHRY and CDR2 SYGVKD. This CDR3 comprises 16 residues. CDR3 sequence (DNA): TGTGCCATCAGTGAGTCGAAAGGGGTCCTATACAATGAGCAGTTCTTC. Protein: CAISESKGVLYNEQFF.